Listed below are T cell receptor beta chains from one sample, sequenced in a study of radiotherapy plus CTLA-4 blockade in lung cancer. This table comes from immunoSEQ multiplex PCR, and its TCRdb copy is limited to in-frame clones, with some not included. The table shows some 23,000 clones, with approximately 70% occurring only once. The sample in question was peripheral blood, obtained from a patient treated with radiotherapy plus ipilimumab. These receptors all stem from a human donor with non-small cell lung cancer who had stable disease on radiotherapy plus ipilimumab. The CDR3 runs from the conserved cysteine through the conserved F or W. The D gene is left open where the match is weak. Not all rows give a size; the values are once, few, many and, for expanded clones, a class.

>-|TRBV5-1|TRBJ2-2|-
TGCGCCAGCAGCCCTCAAAAGACAGGGAACACCGGGGAGCTGTTTTTT
CASSPQKTGNTGELFF
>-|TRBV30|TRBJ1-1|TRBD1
TGTGCCTGGCGTCAGGGGGGGGACACTGAAGCTTTCTTT
CAWRQGGDTEAFF
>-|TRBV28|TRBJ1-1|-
TGTGCCAGCAGCCCCGCGGGGATGGTTAACACTGAAGCTTTCTTT
CASSPAGMVNTEAFF
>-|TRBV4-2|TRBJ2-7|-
TGTGCCAGCAGCCAAGCGACGGCGGGCACCTACGAGCAGTACTTC
CASSQATAGTYEQYF
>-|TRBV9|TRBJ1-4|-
TGTGCCAGCAGCCGGCGGGGGGATAGTGAAAAACTGTTTTTT
CASSRRGDSEKLFF
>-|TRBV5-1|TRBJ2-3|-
TGCGCCAGCAGACCTTTTAGGGAAGATACGCAGTATTTT
CASRPFREDTQYF
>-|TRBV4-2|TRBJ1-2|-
TGTGCCAGCAGCCAAGTATCAGAAGGCTACACCTTC
CASSQVSEGYTF
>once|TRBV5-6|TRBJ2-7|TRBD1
TGTGCCAGCACCTATTTTGGTCTGGACAGGGGATTTCGGGAGCAGTACTTC
CASTYFGLDRGFREQYF
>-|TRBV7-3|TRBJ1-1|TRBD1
TGTGCCAGCAGCCTCCAACCGACAGGGATGAACACTGAAGCTTTCTTT
CASSLQPTGMNTEAFF
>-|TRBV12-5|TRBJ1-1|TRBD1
TGTGCTAGTGGCCCAGGACAGGGGATGAACACTGAAGCTTTCTTT
CASGPGQGMNTEAFF
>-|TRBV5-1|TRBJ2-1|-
TGCGCCAGCAGCTTGGAGCCGCGGGGCGGGTACAATGAGCAGTTCTTC
CASSLEPRGGYNEQFF
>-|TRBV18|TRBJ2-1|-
TGTGCCAGCTCTCGTCCAGGGATGGCGGAGCAGTTCTTC
CASSRPGMAEQFF
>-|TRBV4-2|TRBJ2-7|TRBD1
TGTGCCAGCAGCCCGGACAGGGTGTTCCAGTACTTC
CASSPDRVFQYF
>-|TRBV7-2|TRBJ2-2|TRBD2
TGTGCCAGCAGCACGGGAGGGTCGAACACCGGGGAGCTGTTTTTT
CASSTGGSNTGELFF
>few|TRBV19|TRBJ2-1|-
TGTGCCAGTAGTAGGGCGGTACTTTCCTACAATGAGCAGTTCTTC
CASSRAVLSYNEQFF
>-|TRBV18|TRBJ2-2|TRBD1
TGTGCCAGCTCTCGCACCGGGACAGGGAACACCGGGGAGCTGTTTTTT
CASSRTGTGNTGELFF
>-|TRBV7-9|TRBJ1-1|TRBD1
TGTGCCACCCAACCCGACAGGGATGAAGCTTTCTTT
CATQPDRDEAFF
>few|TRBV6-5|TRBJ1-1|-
TGTGCCAGCAGACAGAAAGGCCCTGAAGCTTTCTTT
CASRQKGPEAFF
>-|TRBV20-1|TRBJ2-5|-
TGCAGTGAGGGGAAGGGGGAGACCCAGTACTTC
CSEGKGETQYF
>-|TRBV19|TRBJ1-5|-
TGTGCCAGTAGTATAAGGGCGGACAGTAGCAATCAGCCCCAGCATTTT
CASSIRADSSNQPQHF
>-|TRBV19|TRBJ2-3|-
TGTGCCAGTGGCCTCCCAGATACGCAGTATTTT
CASGLPDTQYF
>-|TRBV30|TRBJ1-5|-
TGTGCCTGGAGTGTTCAGGGCTTGTATAGCAATCAGCCCCAGCATTTT
CAWSVQGLYSNQPQHF
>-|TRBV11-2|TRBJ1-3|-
TGTGCCAGCAGCCTCAGGGGCTACTCTGGAAACACCATATATTTT
CASSLRGYSGNTIYF
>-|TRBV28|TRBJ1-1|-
TGTGCCAGCAGCACACCTAGAAGGGCTTTCTTT
CASSTPRRAFF